One and the same sample provided the 30 T cell receptor beta chains below, sequenced in a study of blood T cells in healthy people across ages. A J-beta primer mix and a sample-barcoded 5' primer were used in a second PCR of roughly 6 to 11 cycles. Each CDR3 protein gets one entry after TCRdb re-called the 5' RACE reads with MiXCR. The table lists roughly 700,000 distinct CDR3 sequences, approximately 31% of them singletons, with approximately 15% in the top ten. Specimen: blood. Receptor source: a woman older than 75 in good health.

A note on this clonotype: A much bigger clone sits one base away, suggesting this may be a read error. The V gene is TRBV11-2, the J gene TRBJ2-7; 7 nucleotides agree with TRBD2. Germline V gene data show CDR1 as SGHAT and CDR2 as FQNNGV. This CDR3 is 17 amino acids long. The V segment lost 4 bases and the J segment 7 bases; nucleotides outside the gene matches: 19. CDR3 coding DNA: TGTGCCAGCAGCTATACGAGCGGGGAGAGCTCCTACAATGAGCAGTACTTC. This translates into CASSYTSGESSYNEQYF.

The chain uses TRBV28 and TRBJ1-2; 7 nucleotides align to TRBD1. CDR1 is MDHEN, CDR2 SYDVKM, per germline. Trimming at V came to 7 bases and at J to 0 bases, leaving 5 bases not matched to a gene. The length of the CDR3 is 14 residues. This CDR3 reads CASTQGQANYGYTF. For the CDR3, the DNA is TGTGCCAGCACACAGGGGCAAGCTAACTATGGCTACACCTTC.

The chain carries TRBV20-1 and TRBJ2-1, with D perhaps TRBD2 (7 bases). The J call may not be correct, given that the DNA end is closer to TRBJ2-7. The CDR3 spans 13 residues. Germline loops: CDR1 DFQATT, CDR2 SNEGSKA (reference sequence). CDR3 loop: CSARGGGLNEQYF. CDR3 bases: TGCAGTGCTAGGGGGGGGGGCCTCAATGAGCAGTACTTC.

The chain employs TRBV20-1 and TRBJ2-1, with TRBD2 identical over 14 bases. This CDR3 spans 17 amino acids. CDR1 and CDR2 (germline): DFQATT, SNEGSKA (reference sequence). The ends lost 6 bases at V and 5 bases at J; junction bases unmatched: 12. CDR3 in DNA: TGCAGTGCCAAGAGCAGGGGACTAGCGGGAGAAGACAATGAGCAGTTCTTC. Translating it yields CSAKSRGLAGEDNEQFF.

V is TRBV6-2 or TRBV6-3 and J is TRBJ2-7, with 8 bases fitting TRBD2. Germline assignment: CDR1 MNHEY and CDR2 SVGEGT. V was clipped by 2 bases and J by 4 bases; unmatched bases: 4. The CDR3 contains 14 residues. The CDR3 protein is CASSYGRGGYEQYF. The DNA for the CDR3 is TGTGCCAGCAGTTACGGTCGCGGGGGGTACGAGCAGTACTTC.

This clonotype was seen ten or more times. V and J are TRBV12-3 or TRBV12-4 and TRBJ1-1; TRBD1 is a possible D gene (5 bases). The CDR3 consists of 14 residues. V dropped 3 bases and J dropped 2 bases, with 10 bases sitting between them. The CDR3: CASSFATDNTEAFF. The CDR3 region has the DNA TGTGCCAGCAGTTTCGCGACAGATAACACTGAAGCTTTCTTT.

V gene TRBV29-1 combines with J gene TRBJ2-7, with 9 bases fitting TRBD2. Near its end, the DNA agrees better with TRBJ2-5, so the J call may be wrong. This CDR3 is 13 amino acids long. CDR1 SQVTM and CDR2 ANQGSEA come from the germline V gene. CDR3 coding DNA: TGCAGCGCCGATGGCGGGAGGGCCCAGACCCAGTACTTC. Its protein product is CSADGGRAQTQYF.

The genes are TRBV12-3 or TRBV12-4 and TRBJ2-2, with 15 bases lining up with TRBD2. V shed 7 bases and J 6 bases; nucleotides not matched to a gene: 6. The CDR3 is 16 residues long. The CDR3 sequence: CASKTGTSGGSGELFF. The CDR3 DNA sequence: TGTGCCAGCAAAACTGGGACTAGCGGGGGGTCCGGGGAGCTGTTTTTT.

A remark on this clonotype: One end of the junction fails to match germline, which may point to a read error. The chain joins TRBV5-1 to TRBJ2-4; no clear D. The CDR3 is 12 amino acids. Germline CDR1 and CDR2: SGHRS and YFSETQ. The CDR3 region is CAGSLASLERYF. The CDR3, as DNA: TGCGCCGGCAGCTTGGCAAGTCTCGAGCGGTACTTC.

This clonotype came up many times. The chain links TRBV2 to TRBJ1-5, with a weak D call TRBD1 (6 bases). The CDR3 spans 15 residues. Trimming took off 6 bases at V and 0 bases at J, with 12 bases between the two ends. Per germline, CDR1 SNHLY and CDR2 FYNNEI. The CDR3 protein is CASRPRDISNQPQHF. The CDR3 region has the DNA TGTGCCAGCAGACCAAGGGACATTAGCAATCAGCCCCAGCATTTT.

The chain has TRBV29-1 and TRBJ1-1; D call uncertain. V lost 7 bases and J 0 bases, leaving 15 bases between the germline ends. CDR1 is SQVTM, CDR2 ANQGSEA, per germline. The CDR3 has 14 amino acids. This CDR3 reads CSGRREYMNTEAFF. The CDR3, as DNA: TGCAGCGGTCGGAGGGAGTACATGAACACTGAAGCTTTCTTT.

The gene calls are TRBV6-5 and TRBJ1-3; TRBD1 agrees at 9 bases. This CDR3 contains 15 residues. Per germline, CDR1 MNHEY and CDR2 SVGAGI. V trimming: 6 bases; J trimming: 2 bases; junction bases outside the gene matches: 5. The CDR3 DNA sequence: TGTGCCAGCAGAAGGACAGGGGAGGCTGGAAACACCATATATTTT. The encoded protein is CASRRTGEAGNTIYF.

The chain is built from TRBV18 and TRBJ1-1, with TRBD1 matching 8 bases. Germline CDR1 and CDR2: KGHSH and LQKENI. V lost 8 bases to trimming and J lost 5 bases; unmatched junction nucleotides: 16. The CDR3 totals 16 residues. The CDR3 DNA sequence: TGTGCCAGCACACTCTCACAGGGGGGCGTGGAGACTGAAGCTTTCTTT. Protein: CASTLSQGGVETEAFF.

The chain recombines TRBV3-1 with TRBJ1-2, with TRBD1 matching 8 bases. The CDR3 runs to 13 residues. V shed 1 base, J shed 5 bases, and the junction held 0 bases outside the gene matches. Per germline, CDR1 LGHDT and CDR2 YNNKEL (reference sequence). The CDR3, as DNA: TGTGCCAGCAGCCAAGGGACAGGGTATGGCTACACCTTC. Amino acid sequence: CASSQGTGYGYTF. Based on the CDR3 plus reference TRBV3-1 and TRBJ1-2, the full variable domain is DTAVSQTPKYLVTQMGNDKSIKCEQNLGHDTMYWYKQDSKKFLKIMFSYNNKELIINETVPNRFSPKSPDKAHLNLHINSLELGDSAVYFCASSQGTGYGYTFGSGTRLTVV.

This clonotype was detected only a few times. V and J are TRBV20-1 and TRBJ2-2; 9 nucleotides match TRBD1. The CDR3 sequence is 15 residues long. With V trimmed by 3 bases and J by 4 bases, 6 bases remained unmatched. Germline CDR1 reads DFQATT; CDR2 reads SNEGSKA (reference sequence). This chain's CDR3 is CSASGGTGTTGELFF. The CDR3 region has the DNA TGCAGTGCTAGTGGGGGGACAGGGACCACCGGGGAGCTGTTTTTT.

Notes on this clonotype: A read error may be the cause here, since a much bigger clone is one base away. The rearrangement joins TRBV4-3 to TRBJ1-1; possible D gene TRBD1, 5 bases. This CDR3 has 17 residues. Trimming stripped 2 bases from V and 3 bases from J, with 19 bases between. The V gene's germline CDR1 is LGHNA and CDR2 YSLEER. The DNA of the CDR3 is TGCGCCAGCAGCCAATACCCGGCCGGGACGGAGGACACTGAAGCTTTCTTT. Encoded protein: CASSQYPAGTEDTEAFF.

This clonotype was observed many times. The rearrangement joins TRBV20-1 to TRBJ1-5; TRBD1 matches 7 bases. Unmatched junction bases numbered 7, after V lost 4 bases and J lost 4 bases. Germline assignment: CDR1 DFQATT and CDR2 SNEGSKA (reference sequence). The CDR3 runs 14 residues. The CDR3 DNA is TGCAGTGCTAAACAGGGGACAAGTAATCAGCCCCAGCATTTT. This sequence encodes CSAKQGTSNQPQHF.

The chain couples TRBV5-1 to TRBJ1-2; D gene uncertain. The V gene lost 0 bases and the J gene lost 5 bases, with 17 bases spanning the gap. Germline V gene lookup returns CDR1 SGHRS and CDR2 YFSETQ. There are 16 residues in the CDR3. The CDR3 protein is CASSLGSMAGGYGYTF. In nucleotides, the CDR3 is TGCGCCAGCAGCTTGGGTTCCATGGCAGGAGGGTATGGCTACACCTTC.

The sample holds many counts of this clonotype. The rearrangement joins TRBV4-2 to TRBJ2-1; the D call may be TRBD1 or TRBD2 (5 bases each). CDR1 LGHNA and CDR2 YNFKEQ come from the germline V gene. This CDR3 contains 16 residues. Trimming shortened V by 4 bases and J by 0 bases, and 13 bases separated the two germline ends. CDR3 in amino acids: CASSLAGTVSYNEQFF. CDR3 sequence (DNA): TGTGCCAGCAGCCTCGCCGGGACCGTCTCCTACAATGAGCAGTTCTTC.

This clonotype was seen repeatedly, ten times or more. The rearrangement joins TRBV6-5 to TRBJ2-7; 8 bases are shared with TRBD1. Losses at the gene ends were 4 bases for V and 0 bases for J; bases not matched to a gene: 8. CDR1 is MNHEY and CDR2 is SVGAGI in the germline V gene. CDR3 size: 16 residues. In nucleotides, the CDR3 is TGTGCCAGCAGTTCCCCGACAGGGGCTTTCTCCTACGAGCAGTACTTC. This sequence encodes CASSSPTGAFSYEQYF.

This clonotype came up many times. The chain links TRBV5-1 to TRBJ2-7, with D tentatively TRBD1 (5 bases). There are 15 residues in the CDR3. Germline V gene sequence: CDR1 SGHRS, CDR2 YFSETQ. Trimming shortened V by 4 bases and J by 6 bases, and 20 bases separated the two germline ends. This chain's CDR3 is CASSPKPVQGGEQYF. CDR3 DNA sequence: TGCGCCAGCAGCCCCAAACCTGTGCAGGGCGGCGAGCAGTACTTC.

This clonotype was counted once. An end of the junction does not agree with germline; a read error may underlie this. The J gene is TRBJ1-5, the V gene TRBV7-9; D not certain. CDR3 length: 14 amino acids. Germline lookup yields CDR1 SEHNR and CDR2 FQNEAQ (reference sequence). The CDR3 reads CSSSLAGSNQSQHF. The CDR3 bases are TGTTCCAGCAGCTTAGCAGGTTCGAATCAGTCCCAGCATTTT.

On this clonotype: One base away lies a much larger clone, so this may be a sequencing read error. The chain carries TRBV20-1 and TRBJ2-1; TRBD2 matches at 7 bases. Germline lookup yields CDR1 DFQATT and CDR2 SNEGSKA (reference sequence). Trimming at V came to 4 bases and at J to 4 bases, leaving 7 bases not matched to a gene. The length of the CDR3 is 14 residues. The CDR3 sequence is CSANGWGGYNEQFF. The CDR3 DNA sequence: TGCAGTGCTAACGGGTGGGGGGGTTACAATGAGCAGTTCTTC.

In its sample, this clonotype was seen many times. The V call is TRBV4-1, the J call TRBJ2-7; D remains ambiguous. CDR1 is MGHRA, CDR2 YSYEKL, per germline. This CDR3 contains 15 residues. V lost 0 bases to trimming and J lost 0 bases, with 9 bases between them. The CDR3 bases are TGCGCCAGCAGCCAAGATATAGGCACCTCCTACGAGCAGTACTTC. Amino acid sequence: CASSQDIGTSYEQYF.

On this clonotype: Given a much more abundant clone one base away, this may be a read error. The V gene is TRBV10-3, the J gene TRBJ1-5; TRBD1 matches at 11 bases. V shed 10 bases and J 1 base; nucleotides not matched to a gene: 15. The germline CDR1 and CDR2 sequences are ENHRY and SYGVKD. The CDR3 length is 18 residues. This CDR3 is CATSAAGTGGRSNQPQHF. The CDR3 nucleotides read TGTGCCACATCCGCCGCCGGGACAGGGGGTCGGAGCAATCAGCCCCAGCATTTT.

This clonotype was seen once. Being one base from a much bigger clone, this may be a read error. The rearrangement uses TRBV5-1 and TRBJ2-5; 7 bases line up with TRBD2. V lost 4 bases, J lost 11 bases, and 11 bases stayed unmatched. CDR3 length: 13 amino acids. CDR1 is SGHRS and CDR2 is YFSETQ in the germline V gene. The CDR3 sequence is CASSTGGGNEQYF. The CDR3 nucleotides read TGCGCCAGCAGCACGGGCGGGGGAAATGAGCAGTACTTC.

This clonotype was counted ten times or more. The chain uses TRBV12-3 or TRBV12-4 and TRBJ1-4, with D uncertain. This CDR3 comprises 14 residues. V was clipped by 2 bases and J by 7 bases, with 11 bases between them. CDR3 protein: CASSLSLHVEKLFF. The CDR3, as DNA: TGTGCCAGCAGTTTAAGTTTGCATGTTGAAAAACTGTTTTTT.

In this sample, this clonotype turned up many times. V is TRBV4-1 and J is TRBJ2-7; 7 nucleotides match TRBD2. J was trimmed by 2 bases and V by 0 bases; bases with no gene match: 7. The germline V gene encodes CDR1 MGHRA and CDR2 YSYEKL. This CDR3 has 16 amino acids. The CDR3 protein is CASSQDPSGRTYEQYF. The CDR3 DNA is TGCGCCAGCAGCCAAGATCCTAGCGGAAGAACCTACGAGCAGTACTTC.

The V and J genes are TRBV20-1 and TRBJ2-3; TRBD2 aligns across 7 bases. The germline gives CDR1 DFQATT, CDR2 SNEGSKA (reference sequence). Trimming at V came to 5 bases and at J to 2 bases, leaving 4 bases not matched to a gene. The CDR3 contains 13 residues. CDR3 sequence: CSAVAGITDTQYF. The CDR3 DNA reads TGCAGTGCTGTAGCGGGTATCACAGATACGCAGTATTTT.

This chain joins TRBV7-9 and TRBJ1-2; the D is unclear. In germline, CDR1 is SEHNR, CDR2 FQNEAQ (reference sequence). The V gene lost 3 bases and the J gene lost 5 bases, with 16 bases spanning the gap. This CDR3 is built from 15 residues. CDR3 DNA: TGTGCCAGCAGCTTTACTTCAGGTGTTCCTTATGGCTACACCTTC. Its protein product is CASSFTSGVPYGYTF. Using reference TRBV7-9 and TRBJ1-2 for the parts outside the CDR3, the full variable domain is DTGVSQNPRHKITKRGQNVTFRCDPISEHNRLYWYRQTLGQGPEFLTYFQNEAQLEKSRLLSDRFSAERPKGSFSTLEIQRTEQGDSAMYLCASSFTSGVPYGYTFGSGTRLTVV.